Below are 8 T cell receptor beta chains sequenced from a single sample in a study of T cells in women clearing cervical HPV infection. The repertoire was sequenced with immunoSEQ multiplex PCR; TCRdb's copy has only in-frame clones and lacks some. This table lists 25,000 to 30,000 clones. The sample consisted of blood buffy coat. These TCRs come from a woman aged 18-70 years with a cervical HPV16 infection that either progressed to CIN3+ or cleared (not recorded which).

On this clone: The CDR3 is cut off 3 residues early in the read; its end comes from the germline J gene. In the same sample, other DNA sequences code for this CDR3. V gene TRBV5-1 combines with J gene TRBJ1-3, with 7 nucleotides matching TRBD1. Germline CDR1 and CDR2: SGHRS and YFSETQ. The CDR3 contains 15 residues. The V gene end was trimmed by 4 bases and the J gene end by 3 bases; junction bases not matched to a gene: 7. The CDR3: CASSPTGVGGNTIYF. The CDR3 DNA, read in part, is TGCGCCAGCAGCCCCACAGGGGTTGGTGGAAACACC.

CDR3 residues: CSAPLDGGKLFF. CDR3 DNA (partial): TGCAGTGCTCCTCTAGACGGGGGAAAA. This sequence joins TRBV20-1 and TRBJ1-4, with D possibly TRBD1 on 5 matching bases. The CDR3 extends 3 residues past the end of the read, so its final part is completed from the germline J gene. Germline V gene lookup returns CDR1 DFQATT and CDR2 SNEGSKA (reference sequence). V was cut by 5 bases and J by 10 bases, with 14 bases left in between. The CDR3 totals 12 residues.

Note on this clone: The read is 3 residues too short to cover the CDR3 end, so that end is filled in from the germline J gene. This sequence joins TRBV18 and TRBJ2-4; 9 bases line up with TRBD2. V lost 3 bases and J lost 9; bases outside the gene matches: 12. The CDR3 extends over 16 amino acids. Per germline, CDR1 KGHSH and CDR2 LQKENI. CDR3 sequence reads: CASSPREVAGEGIQYF. Partial CDR3 DNA: TGTGCCAGCTCACCGCGTGAGGTAGCGGGAGAGGGCATT.

Details on this clone: The read ends 3 residues early relative to the CDR3; the germline J gene fills the gap. The chain employs TRBV30 and TRBJ2-3; 7 nucleotides line up with TRBD1. Germline V gene lookup returns CDR1 GTSNPN and CDR2 SVGIG (reference sequence). The CDR3 sequence is 13 residues long. Incomplete CDR3 DNA: TGTGCCTGGAGTGGGGACAGCAATCAGCCG. It encodes CAWSGDSNQP. The full CDR3 sequence reads CAWSGDSNQPQYF.

On this clone itself: The read falls 3 residues short of the CDR3 end, and the missing part is taken from the germline J gene. The chain combines TRBV7-8 with TRBJ1-6, with unresolved D. Germline V CDR1 and CDR2: SGHVS, FQNEAQ. Trimming left V 5 bases short and J 5 bases short, with 10 bases between. This CDR3 region has 14 residues. CDR3 bases read: TGTGCCAGCAGCGTTACAGATAATAATTCACCC. Its protein product is CASSVTDNNSP. The whole CDR3 is CASSVTDNNSPLHF.

Points on this clone: From the germline J gene comes the end of the CDR3, since the read stops 3 residues before it. J is TRBJ1-4 and V is TRBV7-2, with D perhaps TRBD1 (6 bases). The CDR3 is 14 residues long. V lost 4 bases and J lost 6, with 12 bases in between. The V gene's germline CDR1 is SGHTA and CDR2 FQGNSA. CDR3: CASSSYRVDEKLFF. The CDR3 DNA, read in part, is TGTGCCAGCAGCTCATACAGGGTGGATGAAAAA.

In the case of this clone: An end of the junction differs from the germline gene, which may be a read error. The read stops 3 residues short of the end of the CDR3; the missing end is completed from the germline J gene. This chain connects TRBV7-3 to TRBJ1-2; the D gene is possibly TRBD1 (5 bases). This CDR3 is 19 amino acids long. Germline V gene sequence: CDR1 SGHTA, CDR2 FQGTGA. The CDR3 spells CASSVTGTSGRRFLYDYTF. The part of the CDR3 DNA that was read is TGTGCCAGCAGCGTAACCGGGACTAGCGGGAGGCGTTTTCTATACGAC.

Note on this clone: The read is 3 residues too short to cover the CDR3 end, so that end is filled in from the germline J gene. The chain employs TRBV18 and TRBJ2-3; 8 nucleotides agree with TRBD2. CDR1 KGHSH and CDR2 LQKENI come from the germline V gene. V shed 2 bases, J shed 1 base, and the junction held 20 bases outside the gene matches. The CDR3 covers 21 residues. CDR3 DNA, as far as it was read: TGTGCCAGCTCACCAACTCTTCTAGCGGGCCCGACCCTAAGAGGCACAGATACG. It codes for CASSPTLLAGPTLRGTDT. The full CDR3 protein reads CASSPTLLAGPTLRGTDTQYF. The complete variable domain, with remaining parts taken from reference TRBV18 and TRBJ2-3, reads NAGVMQNPRHLVRRRGQEARLRCSPMKGHSHVYWYRQLPEEGLKFMVYLQKENIIDESGMPKERFSAEFPKEGPSILRIQQVVRGDSAAYFCASSPTLLAGPTLRGTDTQYFGPGTRLTVL.